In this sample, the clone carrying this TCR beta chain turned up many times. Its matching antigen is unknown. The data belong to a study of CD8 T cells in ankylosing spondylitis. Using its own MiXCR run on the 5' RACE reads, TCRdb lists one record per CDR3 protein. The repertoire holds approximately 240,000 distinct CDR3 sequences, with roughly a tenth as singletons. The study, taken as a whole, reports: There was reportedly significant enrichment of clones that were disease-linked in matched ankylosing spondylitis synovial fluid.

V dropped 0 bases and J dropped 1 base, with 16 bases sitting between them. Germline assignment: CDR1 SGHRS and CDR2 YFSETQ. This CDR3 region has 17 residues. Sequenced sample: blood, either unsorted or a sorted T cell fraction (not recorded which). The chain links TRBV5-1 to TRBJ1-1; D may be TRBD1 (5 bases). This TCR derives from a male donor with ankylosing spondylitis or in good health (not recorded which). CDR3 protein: CASSLEGTGPKNTEAFF. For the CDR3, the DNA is TGCGCCAGCAGCTTGGAAGGGACTGGGCCGAAGAACACTGAAGCTTTCTTT.